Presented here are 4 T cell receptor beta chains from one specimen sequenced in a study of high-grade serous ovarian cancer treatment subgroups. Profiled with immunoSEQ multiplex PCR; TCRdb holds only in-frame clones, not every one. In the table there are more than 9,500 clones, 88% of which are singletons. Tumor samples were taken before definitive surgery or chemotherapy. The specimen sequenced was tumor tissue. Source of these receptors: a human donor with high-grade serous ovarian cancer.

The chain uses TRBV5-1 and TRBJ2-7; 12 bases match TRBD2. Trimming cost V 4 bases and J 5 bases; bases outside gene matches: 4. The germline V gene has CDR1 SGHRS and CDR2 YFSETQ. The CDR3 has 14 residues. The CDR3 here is CASSHGLAGNEQYF. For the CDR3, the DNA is TGCGCCAGCAGCCACGGACTAGCGGGGAACGAGCAGTACTTC.

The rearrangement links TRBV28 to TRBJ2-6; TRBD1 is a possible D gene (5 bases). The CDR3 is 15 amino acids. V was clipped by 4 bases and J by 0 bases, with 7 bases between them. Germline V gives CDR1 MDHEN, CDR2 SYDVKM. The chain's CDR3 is CASSSGISGANVLTF. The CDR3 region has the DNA TGTGCCAGCAGTTCAGGGATCTCTGGGGCCAACGTCCTGACTTTC. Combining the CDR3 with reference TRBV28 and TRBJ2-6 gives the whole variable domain DVKVTQSSRYLVKRTGEKVFLECVQDMDHENMFWYRQDPGLGLRLIYFSYDVKMKEKGDIPEGYSVSREKKERFSLILESASTNQTSMYLCASSSGISGANVLTFGAGSRLTVL.

CDR3 in DNA: TGTGCCAGTAGTATACGTGCACTTCCAACTAATGAAAAACTGTTTTTT. Translating gives CASSIRALPTNEKLFF. The chain has TRBV19 and TRBJ1-4; no clear D gene. Per germline, CDR1 LNHDA and CDR2 SQIVND (reference sequence). Trimming left V 2 bases short and J 0 bases short, with 10 bases between. The CDR3 is 16 amino acids.

The CDR3 bases are TGTGCCAGCAGTTACCGGACAGGGGGCATAGATGAGCAGTTCTTC. Translation gives CASSYRTGGIDEQFF. The genes are TRBV6-5 and TRBJ2-1, with TRBD1 matching over 11 bases. This CDR3 is built from 15 residues. Germline assignment: CDR1 MNHEY and CDR2 SVGAGI. With V trimmed by 2 bases and J by 8 bases, 5 bases remained unmatched.